This TCR beta chain emerged from a study of early T cells in non-severe SARS-CoV-2 infection. Study overall: Sequencing used unsorted whole-blood bulk RNA, so chains lack pairing.

V shed 0 bases and J shed 3 bases, with 14 bases lying between them. The CDR3 length is 16 residues. CDR1 SGHTA and CDR2 FQGNSA come from the germline V gene. A note on this clonotype: Its antigen remains unidentified.

General study points: VDJdb matches were skewed toward anti-spike CD8 T cell responses.

Each single cDNA molecule received a unique molecular identifier. Each CDR3 protein is one row after TCRdb ran MiXCR on the 5' RACE reads. The sample shows 85,000 to 100,000 distinct CDR3 sequences, around a sixth of them seen only once. The sequenced sample was whole blood. This chain joins TRBV7-2 and TRBJ2-5; D possibly matches TRBD1 or TRBD2 (5 bases each). The receptor comes from an adult who was a healthcare worker with PCR-confirmed SARS-CoV-2 infection or an uninfected control (not recorded which). CDR3 bases: TGTGCCAGCAGCTTAGCGCTTTTTGTGGGGGAAGAGACCCAGTACTTC. This translates into CASSLALFVGEETQYF.